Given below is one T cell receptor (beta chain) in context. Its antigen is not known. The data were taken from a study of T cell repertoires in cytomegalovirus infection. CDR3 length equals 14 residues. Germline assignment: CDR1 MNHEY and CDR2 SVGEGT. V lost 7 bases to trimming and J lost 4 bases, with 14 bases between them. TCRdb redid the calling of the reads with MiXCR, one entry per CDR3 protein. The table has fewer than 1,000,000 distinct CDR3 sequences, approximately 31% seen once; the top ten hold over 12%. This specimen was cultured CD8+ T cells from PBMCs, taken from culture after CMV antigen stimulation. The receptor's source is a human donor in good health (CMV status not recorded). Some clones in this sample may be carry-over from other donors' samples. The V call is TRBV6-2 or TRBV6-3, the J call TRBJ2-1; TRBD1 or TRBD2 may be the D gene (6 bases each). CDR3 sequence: CASKSRGLYNEQFF. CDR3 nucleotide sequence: TGTGCCAGCAAGAGCAGGGGACTTTACAATGAGCAGTTCTTC.